The next 11 T cell receptor beta chains were all read from a single sample in a study of cytotoxic CD8 clonotypes in ibrutinib-treated CLL. Clones were sequenced by immunoSEQ multiplex PCR, and TCRdb holds only the in-frame ones, with some missing. The sample has roughly 70,000 clones; approximately 90% are singletons. The source material was PBMCs, sampled after 12 months of ibrutinib treatment. These receptors were taken from a human donor with chronic lymphocytic leukemia.

The gene calls are TRBV7-6 and TRBJ2-7; D not certain. In germline, CDR1 is SGHVS, CDR2 FNYEAQ. With 1 base removed from V and 3 bases from J, the gap between germline ends came to 7 bases. CDR3 length equals 13 residues. DNA for the CDR3: TGTGCCAGCAGCTTAGAGAGTAGCTACGAGCAGTACTTC. Protein sequence: CASSLESSYEQYF.

The chain joins TRBV29-1 to TRBJ1-1, with TRBD1 matching 8 bases. The CDR3 spans 14 residues. Germline V CDR1 and CDR2: SQVTM, ANQGSEA. V dropped 4 bases and J dropped 5; count of bases not matched to a gene: 9. CDR3 sequence: CSVADRAELTEAFF. The CDR3 DNA is TGCAGCGTTGCGGACAGGGCGGAATTAACTGAAGCTTTCTTT.

The chain recombines TRBV6-5 with TRBJ1-2; 7 nucleotides agree with TRBD1. Germline-derived CDR1 and CDR2 are MNHEY and SVGAGI. The CDR3 runs to 14 residues. J gave up 4 bases and V 2 bases, and 4 bases lay outside the gene matches. CDR3 bases: TGTGCCAGCAGTTACGACAGGGCCACCTATGGCTACACCTTC. Protein: CASSYDRATYGYTF.

This clone showed up just once. J is TRBJ2-1 and V is TRBV6-6; a weak D match, TRBD1 (7 bases). V gave up 5 bases and J gave up 5 bases, with 19 bases separating them. CDR1 and CDR2 (germline): MNHNY, SVGAGI (reference sequence). There are 16 residues in the CDR3. The CDR3 nucleotides are TGTGCCAGCAGTCAGACACGACAGGGACTCAACAATGAGCAGTTCTTC. Encoded protein: CASSQTRQGLNNEQFF.

The rearrangement links TRBV7-3 to TRBJ2-5; 7 nucleotides match TRBD1. The CDR3 spans 13 residues. V dropped 11 bases and J dropped 5; count of bases not matched to a gene: 11. CDR1 is SGHTA and CDR2 is FQGTGA in the germline V gene. The CDR3 nucleotides read TGTGCCCAAAGGGGGCGCTGGAGGGAGACCCAGTACTTC. Translated: CAQRGRWRETQYF.

V usage is TRBV5-5 and J usage is TRBJ2-1; D possibly matches TRBD1 or TRBD2 (6 bases each). Per the germline V gene, CDR1 is SGHKS and CDR2 is YYEKEE (reference sequence). CDR3 length equals 14 residues. Trimming shortened V by 4 bases and J by 8 bases, and 16 bases separated the two germline ends. The CDR3 spells CASSVAGQPHEQFF. Here the CDR3 DNA reads TGTGCCAGCAGCGTGGCGGGACAACCTCATGAGCAGTTCTTC.

The chain combines TRBV5-1 with TRBJ2-6; weak D call: TRBD2 (6 bases). V shed 0 bases and J shed 0 bases, with 16 bases lying between them. The germline gives CDR1 SGHRS, CDR2 YFSETQ. The CDR3 totals 19 residues. CDR3 loop: CASSLAAQEGYSGANVLTF. CDR3 in DNA: TGCGCCAGCAGCTTGGCCGCCCAGGAGGGTTACTCTGGGGCCAACGTCCTGACTTTC.

Here the CDR3 DNA reads TGTGCCAGCAGCTTGGAGTCTGGGGCCAACGTCCTGACTTTC. This translates into CASSLESGANVLTF. The gene calls are TRBV5-4 and TRBJ2-6; D uncertain. Trimming removed 0 bases at V and 1 base at J, with 2 bases between. The CDR3 is made up of 14 amino acids. Germline V CDR1 and CDR2: SGHNT, YYREEE (reference sequence).

The V and J genes are TRBV6-6 and TRBJ1-1; maybe TRBD1 (6 bases). This CDR3 region has 14 residues. Germline lookup yields CDR1 MNHNY and CDR2 SVGAGI (reference sequence). Trimming removed 8 bases at V and 1 base at J, with 14 bases between. CDR3 residues: CASSDTGTNTEAFF. CDR3 coding DNA: TGTGCCAGCTCCGATACAGGGACGAACACTGAAGCTTTCTTT.

The rearrangement joins TRBV9 to TRBJ2-7, with D possibly being TRBD2 (5 bases). V lost 2 bases and J 3 bases, leaving 12 bases between the germline ends. Germline V gene data show CDR1 as SGDLS and CDR2 as YYNGEE. The CDR3 runs 14 residues. CDR3 bases: TGTGCCAGCAGCGTTAGATGGGAGAACTACGAGCAGTACTTC. It encodes CASSVRWENYEQYF.

The chain uses TRBV11-2 and TRBJ2-5; a weak D match, TRBD2 (6 bases). V gave up 3 bases and J gave up 2 bases, with 16 bases separating them. Germline CDR1 is SGHAT and CDR2 is FQNNGV. CDR3 length: 16 residues. The CDR3 nucleotides are TGTGCCAGCAGCTTCGTCCTAGGGGCGGGACAAGAGACCCAGTACTTC. The encoded protein is CASSFVLGAGQETQYF.